This TCR beta chain derives from a study of blood T cell repertoires in COVID-19. Participants, roughly 18 to 100 years old, spanned 24 US areas. Allocation to cohorts depended on clinical history reported by the participants. Cohort 3 donors counted as recovered after two negative PCRs, clearance, or resolved symptoms. The germline V and J ends were trimmed by 4 bases and 2 bases, with 22 bases remaining between them. The CDR3 sequence is 17 residues long. Germline assignment: CDR1 SGHKS and CDR2 YYEKEE (reference sequence). As originally analysed: Reference gene primer amplification gave estimated nucleated cell counts. Clones were sequenced by immunoSEQ multiplex PCR, and TCRdb holds only the in-frame ones, with some missing. For V, J and clone size, that table is used; D and trimming come from the DNA. The table includes around 310,000 clones, roughly 89% detected once.

The V and J genes are TRBV5-5 and TRBJ2-7, with D maybe TRBD1 (5 bases). Sequencing was carried out using PBMCs or T cells enriched from blood (not recorded which). This receptor was taken from a woman in her twenties or thirties who had recovered from COVID-19. CDR3 in DNA: TGTGCCAGCAGCCAGGGTAATACAGGCGCCATAACCTACGAGCAGTACTTC. Translated: CASSQGNTGAITYEQYF.